A selection of T cell receptor beta chains follows, all from one sample in a study of OX40 agonist ivuxolimab in advanced cancers. Repertoires were generated with immunoSEQ multiplex PCR, while TCRdb's copy carries only in-frame clones and drops some. The top ten clones hold 0.76% of a sample with 55,000 to 65,000 clones, 75% to 90% of them seen once. This material consisted of CD4+ or CD8+ T cells sorted from blood, taken in a trial of the OX40 agonist ivuxolimab. These receptors all come from an adult with an advanced solid tumor such as melanoma, head and neck, liver or kidney cancer. The CDR3 runs from the conserved cysteine through the conserved F or W. The order of the fields is V gene, D gene, clone size, J gene, CDR3 protein, CDR3 DNA. A D gene is named only where the DNA matches it firmly. Clone size is shown for a subset of rows, as once, few, many or a class of expanded clone.

TRBV5-4	TRBD2	-	TRBJ2-2	CASSSLAGRDTGELFF	TGTGCCAGCAGCTCACTAGCGGGAAGGGACACCGGGGAGCTGTTTTTT
TRBV7-6	TRBD2	-	TRBJ2-3	CASSFQGLAGADTQYF	TGTGCCAGCAGCTTCCAAGGACTAGCGGGAGCAGATACGCAGTATTTT
TRBV11-2	-	-	TRBJ2-1	CASSLVAGGSSYNEQFF	TGTGCCAGCAGCTTAGTGGCAGGGGGGAGCTCCTACAATGAGCAGTTCTTC
TRBV2	TRBD2	-	TRBJ2-7	CASRLTSAQWEQYF	TGTGCCAGCAGGCTAACTAGCGCCCAATGGGAGCAGTACTTC
TRBV28	-	few	TRBJ1-1	CASSWAFTEAFF	TGTGCCAGCAGTTGGGCCTTCACTGAAGCTTTCTTT
TRBV19	TRBD1	once	TRBJ2-7	CASSTDRGSSYEQYF	TGTGCCAGTAGTACAGACAGGGGGAGCTCCTACGAGCAGTACTTC
TRBV6-5	-	-	TRBJ2-1	CASSFMGQSYNEQFF	TGTGCCAGCAGTTTCATGGGACAATCCTACAATGAGCAGTTCTTC
TRBV9	-	-	TRBJ1-5	CASSEGRRNQPQHF	TGTGCCAGCAGCGAAGGGCGCCGCAATCAGCCCCAGCATTTT
TRBV9	TRBD1	-	TRBJ1-3	CASSVGSGTGYGNTIYF	TGTGCCAGCAGCGTAGGTTCTGGGACAGGCTATGGAAACACCATATATTTT
TRBV28	-	-	TRBJ2-7	CASSLDSPWQYF	TGTGCCAGCAGTTTAGACAGCCCTTGGCAGTACTTC
TRBV7-6	-	-	TRBJ2-5	CASSRIRGETQYF	TGTGCCAGCAGTCGTATCCGGGGGGAGACCCAGTACTTC
TRBV28	-	-	TRBJ2-7	CASSYPERSKYEQYF	TGTGCCAGCAGTTATCCCGAGCGCAGTAAGTACGAGCAGTACTTC
TRBV11-1	-	-	TRBJ2-7	CASSFGGRLYEQYF	TGTGCCAGCAGCTTCGGGGGGCGCTTGTACGAGCAGTACTTC
TRBV7-9	-	-	TRBJ2-7	CASSLGATSYEQYF	TGTGCCAGCAGCTTAGGTGCGACCTCCTACGAGCAGTACTTC
TRBV7-2	-	-	TRBJ2-1	CASSLLWGNEQFF	TGTGCCAGCAGCCTTCTCTGGGGCAATGAGCAGTTCTTC
TRBV11-3	-	-	TRBJ2-7	CASSPGRGRSYEQYF	TGTGCCAGCAGCCCCGGGCGGGGGCGCTCCTACGAGCAGTACTTC
TRBV19	TRBD1	-	TRBJ2-6	CASRTGAGANVLTF	TGTGCCAGTAGGACAGGGGCCGGGGCCAACGTCCTGACTTTC
TRBV6-1	-	-	TRBJ2-5	CASSVESLETQYF	TGTGCCAGCAGTGTTGAGAGTTTGGAGACCCAGTACTTC
TRBV7-2	-	once	TRBJ2-7	CASSLVDEQYF	TGTGCCAGCAGCTTAGTGGACGAGCAGTACTTC
TRBV9	-	medium-sized	TRBJ2-2	CASSVVTGELFF	TGTGCCAGCAGCGTTGTCACCGGGGAGCTGTTTTTT
TRBV28	-	-	TRBJ2-7	CASSFRETEQYF	TGTGCCAGCAGTTTCCGGGAGACCGAGCAGTACTTC
TRBV7-2	TRBD2	-	TRBJ2-7	CASSLEGSGTVSYEQYF	TGTGCCAGCAGCTTAGAGGGTAGCGGGACGGTTTCCTACGAGCAGTACTTC
TRBV5-1	TRBD1	once	TRBJ1-1	CASSRNTGTANTEAFF	TGCGCCAGCAGCAGAAACACCGGGACAGCGAACACTGAAGCTTTCTTT
TRBV9	-	-	TRBJ2-2	CASSVSGATGELFF	TGTGCCAGCAGCGTAAGTGGGGCCACCGGGGAGCTGTTTTTT
TRBV28	-	once	TRBJ2-7	CASSPRIGRASYEQYF	TGTGCCAGCAGTCCCCGAATAGGGCGAGCCTCCTACGAGCAGTACTTC
TRBV7-2	TRBD2	-	TRBJ2-1	CASSSTSGTVSEQFF	TGTGCCAGCAGCTCAACTAGCGGGACCGTTAGTGAGCAGTTCTTC
TRBV11-2	-	-	TRBJ2-5	CASSVGTRYQETQYF	TGTGCCAGCAGCGTCGGGACAAGGTACCAAGAGACCCAGTACTTC
TRBV6-5	-	-	TRBJ2-7	CASRTNTYEQYF	TGTGCCAGCCGGACAAATACCTACGAGCAGTACTTC
TRBV27	-	-	TRBJ2-5	CASSSSGTKETQYF	TGTGCCAGCAGTTCCTCAGGGACAAAAGAGACCCAGTACTTC
TRBV28	TRBD2	-	TRBJ2-1	CASSLLEAGGKQFF	TGTGCCAGCAGTTTACTCGAGGCGGGAGGTAAGCAGTTCTTC
TRBV28	-	-	TRBJ2-7	CASSPVGQTYEQYF	TGTGCCAGCAGTCCCGTGGGGCAGACATACGAGCAGTACTTC
TRBV6-6	TRBD1	few	TRBJ1-2	CASSLRTGQSDGYTF	TGTGCCAGCAGTTTAAGGACAGGCCAAAGCGATGGCTACACCTTC
TRBV11-2	TRBD1	-	TRBJ2-3	CASSGTGGADTQYF	TGTGCCAGCAGCGGAACAGGGGGCGCAGATACGCAGTATTTT
TRBV18	-	-	TRBJ1-3	CASSPVQSSGNTIYF	TGTGCCAGCTCACCAGTTCAGAGCTCTGGAAACACCATATATTTT
TRBV5-1	-	-	TRBJ2-7	CASSLVVGGYEQYF	TGCGCCAGCAGCTTGGTGGTGGGGGGCTACGAGCAGTACTTC
TRBV5-1	-	-	TRBJ2-7	CASSPGAPGQGRVKQYF	TGCGCCAGCAGCCCTGGGGCACCCGGGCAGGGAAGAGTGAAGCAGTACTTC
TRBV6-5	-	once	TRBJ2-7	CASSYSRGSGEQYF	TGTGCCAGCAGTTACTCCCGGGGTAGCGGCGAGCAGTACTTC
TRBV5-6	-	-	TRBJ2-7	CASFNQGKNYEQYF	TGTGCCAGCTTTAACCAGGGAAAGAACTACGAGCAGTACTTC
TRBV4-2	-	-	TRBJ2-5	CASSQAANPQETQYF	TGTGCCAGCAGCCAAGCCGCAAATCCTCAAGAGACCCAGTACTTC